Each of the 6 T cell receptor beta chains below was sequenced from the same sample in a study of T-cell reconstitution after alpha-beta-depleted transplantation in children. Unique molecular identifiers were used to barcode this TCRbeta library. TCRdb re-called the PCR reads through MiXCR, storing one row per CDR3 protein. This sample carries fewer than 1 million distinct CDR3 sequences, around 17% of them seen once, and the ten largest clones take around 4.5%. This specimen consisted of PBMCs, mostly from graft donor cells, obtained 360 days after TCRalphabeta/CD19-depleted stem cell transplant. These receptors were taken from a male patient between 5 and 17 years old who had a stem cell transplant for acute lymphoblastic leukemia, so the T cells may come from the graft donor.

Only a few counts were recorded for this clonotype. The V call is TRBV5-1, the J call TRBJ1-1; D perhaps matches TRBD1 (6 bases). Germline assignment: CDR1 SGHRS and CDR2 YFSETQ. V was shortened by 3 bases and J by 2 bases, with 11 bases between the two germline ends. The CDR3 consists of 14 residues. CDR3 residues: CASSSQGTNTEAFF. The CDR3 DNA sequence: TGCGCCAGCAGCTCCCAGGGGACCAACACTGAAGCTTTCTTT.

Many counts were recorded for this clonotype. The V gene is TRBV29-1, the J gene TRBJ2-3; D unresolved. CDR3 length: 13 amino acids. V was trimmed by 6 bases and J by 1 base, leaving 11 bases between them. CDR1 is SQVTM, CDR2 ANQGSEA, per germline. DNA of the CDR3: TGCAGCGTGGACGCTGGAGGCACAGATACGCAGTATTTT. Its translation is CSVDAGGTDTQYF.

This clonotype occurred a few times. The chain is built from TRBV5-1 and TRBJ2-5, with D perhaps TRBD1 (7 bases). CDR1 and CDR2 (germline): SGHRS, YFSETQ. Trimming shortened V by 3 bases and J by 6 bases, and 18 bases separated the two germline ends. The CDR3 covers 15 residues. As DNA, the CDR3 is TGCGCCAGCAGCTGGAGGGGACAGAGCCTAAAGACCCAGTACTTC. Amino acids: CASSWRGQSLKTQYF. Drawing the rest from reference TRBV5-1 and TRBJ2-5, the complete variable domain is KAGVTQTPRYLIKTRGQQVTLSCSPISGHRSVSWYQQTPGQGLQFLFEYFSETQRNKGNFPGRFSGRQFSNSRSEMNVSTLELGDSALYLCASSWRGQSLKTQYFGPGTRLLVL.

The rearrangement uses TRBV18 and TRBJ2-7; 9 nucleotides line up with TRBD2. The CDR3 has 17 residues. Trimming removed 3 bases from V and 5 bases from J; junction bases left unmatched: 14. CDR1 and CDR2 (germline): KGHSH, LQKENI. The CDR3 loop is CASSPGQGGRATNEQYF. As DNA, the CDR3 is TGTGCCAGCTCACCGGGTCAAGGCGGGAGGGCCACCAACGAGCAGTACTTC.

This clonotype came up a few times. J is TRBJ2-7 and V is TRBV27, with 8 nucleotides matching TRBD2. Germline V gene data show CDR1 as MNHEY and CDR2 as SMNVEV (reference sequence). This CDR3 spans 15 amino acids. With V trimmed by 2 bases and J by 3 bases, 6 bases remained unmatched. This chain's CDR3 is CASSLVGGRNYEQYF. Written as DNA, the CDR3 is TGTGCCAGCAGTTTAGTGGGCGGGAGGAACTACGAGCAGTACTTC.

Only a few counts were recorded for this clonotype. The chain recombines TRBV6-5 with TRBJ2-7, with 9 bases identical to TRBD2. V was clipped by 5 bases and J by 0 bases; unmatched bases: 14. This CDR3 has 18 amino acids. Per the germline V gene, CDR1 is MNHEY and CDR2 is SVGAGI. The DNA of the CDR3 is TGTGCCAGCAGTCTTACTCGTCGTGGACTAGCGTTCTCCTACGAGCAGTACTTC. Amino acid sequence: CASSLTRRGLAFSYEQYF.